A single sample gave rise to the 27 T cell receptor beta chains below, sequenced in a study of T cell repertoires in cytomegalovirus infection. TCRdb reanalysed the reads using MiXCR and keeps one entry per CDR3 protein. The sample holds 510,000 or so distinct CDR3 sequences, roughly 29% seen once. Sequenced sample: PBMCs. The source is a human donor in good health (CMV status not recorded). Some clones in this sample may be carry-over from other donors' samples.

This chain links TRBV5-4 with TRBJ2-2; 12 nucleotides line up with TRBD2. The V gene's germline CDR1 is SGHNT and CDR2 YYREEE (reference sequence). Unmatched junction bases numbered 4, after V lost 3 bases and J lost 7 bases. The CDR3 is made up of 15 amino acids. In nucleotides, the CDR3 is TGTGCCAGCAGCTCTAGCGGGAGGGGCGGCGGGGAGCTGTTTTTT. As protein: CASSSSGRGGGELFF.

This clonotype showed up just a few times. V is TRBV6-5 and J is TRBJ2-1, with D perhaps matching TRBD2 (6 bases). The ends were cut back, 5 bases at V and 0 bases at J, with 17 bases in the middle. Germline CDR1 MNHEY, CDR2 SVGAGI. The CDR3 contains 17 residues. The CDR3 protein is CASSRLPGGISYNEQFF. For the CDR3, the DNA is TGTGCCAGCAGTCGCCTCCCTGGCGGGATCTCCTACAATGAGCAGTTCTTC.

This clonotype was counted at least ten times. The chain has TRBV7-8 and TRBJ1-5; D remains unclear. V was shortened by 2 bases and J by 6 bases, with 5 bases between the two germline ends. The CDR3 runs to 12 residues. The germline CDR1 and CDR2 sequences are SGHVS and FQNEAQ. The CDR3 DNA reads as TGTGCCAGCAGCTTAATGGGTCAGCCCCAGCATTTT. Residues: CASSLMGQPQHF.

The CDR3 DNA reads TGTGCCAGCAGTTCTCCGGGATCCTCTAACTATGGCTACACCTTC. This sequence encodes CASSSPGSSNYGYTF. The J gene is TRBJ1-2, the V gene TRBV28; no clear D. The V gene's germline CDR1 is MDHEN and CDR2 SYDVKM. Trimming removed 4 bases at V and 0 bases at J, with 12 bases between. The CDR3 totals 15 residues.

The genes are TRBV19 and TRBJ1-5; D is uncertain. Germline V gene sequence: CDR1 LNHDA, CDR2 SQIVND (reference sequence). V lost 1 base to trimming and J lost 7 bases, with 14 bases between them. The CDR3 contains 15 residues. CDR3 sequence (DNA): TGTGCCAGTAGTATAGGGGCAGGACTTAGGCAGCCCCAGCATTTT. Its translation: CASSIGAGLRQPQHF.

At least ten counts were recorded for this clonotype. The chain is built from TRBV7-2 and TRBJ1-5; D is uncertain. Trimming stripped 6 bases from V and 0 bases from J, with 9 bases between. This CDR3 has 14 amino acids. Germline V gives CDR1 SGHTA, CDR2 FQGNSA. The CDR3 nucleotides read TGTGCCAGCAGTCATGGCCTTAGCAATCAGCCCCAGCATTTT. Translated: CASSHGLSNQPQHF. The full variable domain, its missing parts supplied by reference TRBV7-2 and TRBJ1-5, is GAGVSQSPSNKVTEKGKDVELRCDPISGHTALYWYRQSLGQGLEFLIYFQGNSAPDKSGLPSDRFSAERTGGSVSTLTIQRTQQEDSAVYLCASSHGLSNQPQHFGDGTRLSIL.

Of note for this clonotype: A junction end diverges from the germline sequence, so it may reflect a read error. V gene TRBV4-1 combines with J gene TRBJ2-5, with 10 bases fitting TRBD2. Germline CDR1 and CDR2: MGHRA and YSYEKL. The CDR3 spans 16 residues. In DNA form, the CDR3 reads TGCGCCAGCAGCCAAGCTCTAGCGGGAGTTCAAGAGACCCAGTACTTT. It translates to CASSQALAGVQETQYF.

This clonotype was recorded a few times. The J gene is TRBJ2-7, the V gene TRBV20-1, with a weak D call TRBD2 (6 bases). Germline V gives CDR1 DFQATT, CDR2 SNEGSKA (reference sequence). V was trimmed by 6 bases and J by 0 bases, leaving 12 bases between them. There are 13 residues in the CDR3. CDR3 nucleotide sequence: TGCAGTGCAAGGGACTCCTACTCCTACGAGCAGTACTTC. Translated: CSARDSYSYEQYF.

The V call is TRBV7-2, the J call TRBJ2-5; no definite D call. Germline V CDR1 and CDR2: SGHTA, FQGNSA. The length of the CDR3 is 14 residues. The V and J ends lost 5 bases and 5 bases respectively, with 15 bases between them. The CDR3 sequence: CASSVTRAVETQYF. The CDR3 coding sequence is TGTGCCAGCAGCGTAACCCGGGCTGTGGAGACCCAGTACTTC. The entire variable domain, with the rest obtained from reference TRBV7-2 and TRBJ2-5, is as follows: GAGVSQSPSNKVTEKGKDVELRCDPISGHTALYWYRQSLGQGLEFLIYFQGNSAPDKSGLPSDRFSAERTGGSVSTLTIQRTQQEDSAVYLCASSVTRAVETQYFGPGTRLLVL.

The chain couples TRBV25-1 to TRBJ1-1, with D uncertain. This CDR3 spans 14 amino acids. Deletions cut 2 bases from V and 1 base from J, with 8 bases between. Germline V lookup: CDR1 MGHDK, CDR2 SYGVNS. CDR3 sequence reads: CASSERWQNTEAFF. CDR3 nucleotides: TGTGCCAGCAGTGAAAGGTGGCAGAACACTGAAGCTTTCTTT.

The chain combines TRBV11-2 with TRBJ1-4; D not resolved. With 7 bases removed from V and 3 bases from J, the gap between germline ends came to 18 bases. CDR3 length: 16 amino acids. Germline V lookup: CDR1 SGHAT, CDR2 FQNNGV. CDR3 loop: CASTYPGVRPNEKLFF. The CDR3 nucleotides read TGTGCCAGCACCTATCCGGGCGTCCGTCCTAATGAAAAACTGTTTTTT.

The V call is TRBV28, the J call TRBJ2-7, with TRBD2 matching over 10 bases. The CDR3 is 13 residues long. V was clipped by 10 bases and J by 2 bases; unmatched bases: 5. Germline V gene lookup returns CDR1 MDHEN and CDR2 SYDVKM. CDR3 amino acids: CATQAGGTYEQYV. The CDR3 DNA is TGTGCCACTCAAGCGGGAGGGACCTACGAGCAGTACGTC.

The chain has TRBV5-6 and TRBJ2-1, with TRBD2 identical over 9 bases. The germline V gene has CDR1 SGHDT and CDR2 YYEEEE. The CDR3 is 11 residues long. V was clipped by 4 bases and J by 15 bases; unmatched bases: 5. The CDR3 nucleotides are TGTGCCAGCAGCCTTAGCGGGAGCCCGTTCTTC. Translated, it gives CASSLSGSPFF. Full variable domain (outside the CDR3, taken from reference TRBV5-6 and TRBJ2-1): DAGVTQSPTHLIKTRGQQVTLRCSPKSGHDTVSWYQQALGQGPQFIFQYYEEEERQRGNFPDRFSGHQFPNYSSELNVNALLLGDSALYLCASSLSGSPFFGPGTRLTVL.

This clonotype was seen a handful of times. The V and J genes are TRBV27 and TRBJ1-4, with D perhaps TRBD1 (5 bases). The CDR3 totals 13 residues. Germline values: CDR1 MNHEY, CDR2 SMNVEV (reference sequence). Trimming left V 8 bases short and J 8 bases short, with 15 bases between. The CDR3 spells CASSRAEGEKLFF. CDR3 DNA sequence: TGTGCCAGCTCCCGGGCAGAGGGGGAAAAACTGTTTTTT.

This clonotype was counted many times. The chain employs TRBV6-5 and TRBJ2-5; 9 nucleotides align to TRBD1. After removal of 4 bases from V and 3 bases from J, the junction contained 6 bases not matched to a gene. The CDR3 runs 15 residues. CDR1 and CDR2 from the germline V gene are MNHEY and SVGAGI. CDR3 DNA: TGTGCCAGCAGTTCCTGGGGACAGGGAAAAGAGACCCAGTACTTC. This encodes CASSSWGQGKETQYF.

Only a few counts were recorded for this clonotype. The rearrangement uses TRBV12-3 or TRBV12-4 and TRBJ2-7; tentatively, D is TRBD1 (6 bases). This CDR3 region has 14 residues. The CDR3 sequence is CASSLGQTSYEQYV. The CDR3, as DNA: TGTGCCAGCAGCTTAGGACAGACTTCCTACGAGCAGTACGTC.

The V gene is TRBV11-2, the J gene TRBJ2-7; the D gene could be TRBD1 or TRBD2 (5 bases each). The V gene's germline CDR1 is SGHAT and CDR2 FQNNGV. The CDR3 extends over 13 amino acids. Trimming removed 7 bases from V and 10 bases from J, with 20 bases in between. Here the CDR3 DNA reads TGTGCCAGCATCTCTGTCGGGGCTAAGCGACAGTACGTC. Protein product: CASISVGAKRQYV.

This rearrangement joins TRBV29-1 to TRBJ1-1, with D possibly matching TRBD1 (5 bases). The CDR3 sequence is 15 residues long. Trimming cost V 6 bases and J 0 bases, with 17 bases left between them. The germline V gene has CDR1 SQVTM and CDR2 ANQGSEA. The CDR3 bases are TGCAGCGTCCGCGGGGTCCGGGGCATGAACACTGAAGCTTTCTTT. Protein: CSVRGVRGMNTEAFF.

This chain connects TRBV2 to TRBJ1-2, with TRBD1 matching over 9 bases. The CDR3 extends over 14 amino acids. From germline, CDR1 is SNHLY and CDR2 FYNNEI. Trimming removed 1 base from V and 8 bases from J; junction bases left unmatched: 5. The CDR3 coding sequence is TGTGCCAGCAGTGAAGAGGGACAGGGCTGGGGCTACACCTTC. Its translation is CASSEEGQGWGYTF.

This clonotype was recorded at least ten times. This chain connects TRBV7-2 to TRBJ2-6; D might be TRBD2 (5 bases). CDR3 length: 16 amino acids. The V and J ends lost 1 base and 4 bases respectively, with 11 bases between them. Germline CDR1 SGHTA, CDR2 FQGNSA. In DNA, the CDR3 is TGTGCCAGCAGCTTAGATTCGGGGATGGGGGCCAACGTCCTGACTTTC. Protein sequence: CASSLDSGMGANVLTF.

This rearrangement joins TRBV19 to TRBJ2-7, with D hard to call. Germline V gene lookup returns CDR1 LNHDA and CDR2 SQIVND (reference sequence). CDR3 length: 14 residues. Trimming stripped 1 base from V and 0 bases from J, with 7 bases between. CDR3 sequence: CASSIVGSSYEQYF. CDR3 nucleotide sequence: TGTGCCAGTAGTATAGTAGGCAGCTCCTACGAGCAGTACTTC.

This clonotype was observed a handful of times. The chain has TRBV20-1 and TRBJ2-5, with D unclear. CDR3 length equals 12 residues. With 6 bases removed from V and 1 base from J, the gap between germline ends came to 9 bases. Germline assignment: CDR1 DFQATT and CDR2 SNEGSKA (reference sequence). CDR3 residues: CSAGKTQETQYF. The CDR3 nucleotides read TGCAGTGCGGGGAAGACCCAAGAGACCCAGTACTTC.

This clonotype has just a few counts. The rearrangement links TRBV7-8 to TRBJ2-3, with 7 positions matching TRBD2. The germline gives CDR1 SGHVS, CDR2 FQNEAQ. After removal of 6 bases from V and 2 bases from J, the junction contained 5 bases not matched to a gene. The CDR3 length is 14 residues. CDR3 residues: CASRMGGFTDTQYF. The DNA of the CDR3 is TGTGCCAGCAGAATGGGGGGGTTCACAGATACGCAGTATTTT.

Many counts were recorded for this clonotype. The chain links TRBV7-6 to TRBJ1-2; the match to TRBD1 covers 7 bases. Per the germline V gene, CDR1 is SGHVS and CDR2 is FNYEAQ. This CDR3 comprises 13 residues. V shed 1 base, J shed 8 bases, and the junction held 4 bases outside the gene matches. The CDR3 DNA sequence: TGTGCCAGCAGCTTAGGGACAGGCCAGGGCTACACCTTC. This translates into CASSLGTGQGYTF.

Only a few counts were recorded for this clonotype. The chain carries TRBV5-4 and TRBJ2-3, with a possible D match to TRBD1 (6 bases). Germline-derived CDR1 and CDR2 are SGHNT and YYREEE (reference sequence). Trimming left V 7 bases short and J 2 bases short, with 11 bases between. This CDR3 contains 13 residues. The CDR3 region is CASGTQITDTQYF. The CDR3 DNA sequence: TGTGCCAGCGGGACACAGATCACAGATACGCAGTATTTT.

V and J are TRBV9 and TRBJ1-1; TRBD1 matches at 11 bases. Looked up from germline, CDR1 is SGDLS and CDR2 is YYNGEE. J lost 4 bases, V lost 6 bases, and 8 bases had no gene match. The CDR3 spans 15 residues. This CDR3 is CASTPSGTGGTEAFF. As DNA, the CDR3 is TGTGCCAGCACCCCCTCCGGGACAGGGGGCACTGAAGCTTTCTTT.

The rearrangement links TRBV4-2 to TRBJ1-1; the match to TRBD1 covers 7 bases. This CDR3 spans 16 amino acids. The junction had 9 bases not matched to a gene; V was cut back by 5 bases and J by 0 bases. Germline V gene sequence: CDR1 LGHNA, CDR2 YNFKEQ. CDR3 loop: CASSADLTGMNTEAFF. The CDR3 DNA is TGTGCCAGCAGCGCGGACCTGACAGGGATGAACACTGAAGCTTTCTTT.